This TCR beta chain was captured in a study of blood T cell repertoires in COVID-19. Enrolled during active infection, Seattle patients were then followed longitudinally. Under the authors' procedure: Amplified reference gene primers provided the basis for estimating nucleated cell counts. This table comes from immunoSEQ multiplex PCR, and its TCRdb copy is limited to in-frame clones, with some not included. The DNA gave D and trimming, while V, J and clone size come from that table. This sample has nearly 350,000 clones, with over 80% found just once. The table lists this clone with a count of one. Germline assignment: CDR1 SGHNT and CDR2 YYREEE (reference sequence). V trimming: 0 bases; J trimming: 5 bases; junction bases outside the gene matches: 15. This CDR3 contains 20 residues.

V gene TRBV5-4 combines with J gene TRBJ2-5; 14 nucleotides line up with TRBD2. The sequenced material came from peripheral blood. The clonotype comes from a woman between 45 and 65 years old with COVID-19, enrolled during active disease. The CDR3 DNA follows: TGTGCCAGCAGCTTGGCTATCTGGTCAGGGACTAGCGGGAGAGACGAGACCCAGTACTTC. Its protein product is CASSLAIWSGTSGRDETQYF.